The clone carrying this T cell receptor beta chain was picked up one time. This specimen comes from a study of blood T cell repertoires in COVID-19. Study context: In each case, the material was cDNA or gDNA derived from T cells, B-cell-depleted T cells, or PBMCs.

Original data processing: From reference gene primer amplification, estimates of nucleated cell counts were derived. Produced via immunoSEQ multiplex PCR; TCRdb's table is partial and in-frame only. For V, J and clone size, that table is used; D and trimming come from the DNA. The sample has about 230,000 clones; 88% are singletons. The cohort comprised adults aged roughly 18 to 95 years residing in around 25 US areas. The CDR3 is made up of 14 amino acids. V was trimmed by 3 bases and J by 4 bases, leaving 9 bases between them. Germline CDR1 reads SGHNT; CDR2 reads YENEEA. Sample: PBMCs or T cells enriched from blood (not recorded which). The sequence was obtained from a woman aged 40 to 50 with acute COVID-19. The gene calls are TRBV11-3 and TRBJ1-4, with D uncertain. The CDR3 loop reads CASSFAAFNEKLFF. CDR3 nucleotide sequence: TGTGCCAGCAGCTTTGCGGCTTTTAATGAAAAACTGTTTTTT. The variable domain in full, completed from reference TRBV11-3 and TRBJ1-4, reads EAGVVQSPRYKIIEKKQPVAFWCNPISGHNTLYWYLQNLGQGPELLIRYENEEAVDDSQLPKDRFSAERLKGVDSTLKIQPAELGDSAVYLCASSFAAFNEKLFFGSGTQLSVL.